This TCR beta chain was profiled in a study of T cell responses to AZD1222 COVID-19 vaccine. TCRdb's table, derived via immunoSEQ multiplex PCR, lists solely in-frame clones and lacks some. The table records just over 70,000 clones, 85% of them present only once. Trimming stripped 8 bases from V and 4 bases from J, with 14 bases between. CDR3 length equals 14 residues. Per germline, CDR1 ENHRY and CDR2 SYGVKD. The clonotype comes from an adult in good health. The sample here was peripheral blood, taken on day 0 of AZD1222 vaccination. The chain carries TRBV10-3 and TRBJ1-4; perhaps TRBD1 as D (6 bases). This CDR3 is CAIFGTNNNEKLFF. The CDR3 DNA is TGTGCCATCTTCGGGACAAACAATAATGAAAAACTGTTTTTT.